This T cell receptor beta chain was sequenced for a study of CD8 T cells in Susac syndrome. Study-wide points: The number of individuals included in the study's TCR sequencing and HLA analysis was acknowledged as relatively small.

An input of 0.5 to 1 ug of RNA was subjected to reverse transcription using random hexamers. It was immunoSEQ multiplex PCR that amplified TCR beta CDR3 across 54 Vbeta and 13 Jbeta. TCRdb fed the immunoSEQ multiplex PCR reads into MiXCR, producing one record per CDR3 protein. The sample lists around 160,000 distinct CDR3 sequences; 90% to 95% were seen once. TCR beta was sequenced from blood CD8+ and CD4+ T cells. TEMRA cells were enriched by FACS, while CD8+ and CD4+ T cells were obtained through a negative isolation that was performed magnetically. As for this clonotype: Its antigen remains unknown.

Losses at the gene ends were 6 bases for V and 6 bases for J; bases not matched to a gene: 10. The CDR3 spans 15 residues. Germline V gives CDR1 MNHNY, CDR2 SVGAGI (reference sequence). Sequenced sample: CD4+ T cells from PBMCs. This chain connects TRBV6-6 to TRBJ2-1, with 8 bases aligning to TRBD2. This TCR came from a human donor in good health. CDR3 loop: CASSPGGGGGNEQFF. CDR3 in DNA: TGTGCCAGCAGCCCCGGGGGGGGTGGAGGCAATGAGCAGTTCTTC.